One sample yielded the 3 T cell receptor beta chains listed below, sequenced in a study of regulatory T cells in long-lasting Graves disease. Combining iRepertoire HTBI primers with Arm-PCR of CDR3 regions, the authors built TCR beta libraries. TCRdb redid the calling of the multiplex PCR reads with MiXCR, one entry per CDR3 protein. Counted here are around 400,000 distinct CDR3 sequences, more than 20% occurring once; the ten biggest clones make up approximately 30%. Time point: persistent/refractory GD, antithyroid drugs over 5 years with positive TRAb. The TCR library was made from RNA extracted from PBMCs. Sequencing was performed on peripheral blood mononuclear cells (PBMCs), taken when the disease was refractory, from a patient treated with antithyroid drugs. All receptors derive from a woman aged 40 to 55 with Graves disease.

The CDR3: CASSLIGGAPNEQFF. The DNA for the CDR3 is TGTGCCAGCAGCCTAATTGGAGGGGCGCCTAATGAGCAGTTCTTC. The chain uses TRBV7-9 and TRBJ2-1, with a tentative D call TRBD2 (6 bases). The CDR3 is 15 amino acids. CDR1 and CDR2 from the germline V gene are SEHNR and FQNEAQ (reference sequence). Deletions cut 5 bases from V and 7 bases from J, with 18 bases between.

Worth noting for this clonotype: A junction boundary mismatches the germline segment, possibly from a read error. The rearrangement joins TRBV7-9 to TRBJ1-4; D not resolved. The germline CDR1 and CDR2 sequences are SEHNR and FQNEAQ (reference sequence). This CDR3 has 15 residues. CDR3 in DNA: TGTGCCAGCAGCTCTATCGGGTTTACTAATGAAAAACTGGTTTTT. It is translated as CASSSIGFTNEKLVF. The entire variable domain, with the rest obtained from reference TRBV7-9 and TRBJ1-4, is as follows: DTGVSQNPRHKITKRGQNVTFRCDPISEHNRLYWYRQTLGQGPEFLTYFQNEAQLEKSRLLSDRFSAERPKGSFSTLEIQRTEQGDSAMYLCASSSIGFTNEKLVFGSGTQLSVL.

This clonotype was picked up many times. The CDR3 reads CASRRGGQSSGYTIYF. The CDR3, as DNA: TGTGCCAGCAGACGGGGGGGACAGTCGAGTGGGTACACCATATATTTT. The gene calls are TRBV28 and TRBJ1-3, with TRBD1 matching over 7 bases. Germline V gives CDR1 MDHEN, CDR2 SYDVKM. The CDR3 is 16 amino acids. The ends lost 6 bases at V and 8 bases at J; junction bases unmatched: 16.